The 6 T cell receptor beta chains below come from one sample, sequenced in a study of T cell clones after liver transplantation. TCRdb's copy holds only in-frame clones and misses some; the assay was immunoSEQ multiplex PCR. This sample yields around 110,000 clones, of which about nine tenths are seen a single time; around 0.86% belongs to the top ten. The sample in question was CD4+ T cells from blood, obtained 12 months after liver transplant. Every receptor here comes from a human patient who received a liver transplant. These T cells may partly come from the graft donor.

J is TRBJ1-5 and V is TRBV5-8, with a weak D call TRBD1 (6 bases). Germline CDR1 reads SGHTS; CDR2 reads YDEGEE. This CDR3 spans 15 amino acids. V was clipped by 0 bases and J by 5 bases, with 12 bases between them. Here the CDR3 DNA reads TGTGCCAGCAGCTTGGAAGGGGGGTTCGATCAGCCCCAGCATTTT. Protein: CASSLEGGFDQPQHF.

This sequence joins TRBV2 and TRBJ1-1; D is unclear. The CDR3 spans 13 residues. Per the germline V gene, CDR1 is SNHLY and CDR2 is FYNNEI. V lost 6 bases to trimming and J lost 4 bases, with 12 bases between them. The chain's CDR3 is CASRTPEVTEAFF. CDR3 nucleotide sequence: TGTGCCAGCAGGACACCGGAGGTCACTGAAGCTTTCTTT.

This chain connects TRBV14 to TRBJ2-2; weak D call: TRBD2 (5 bases). V lost 1 base and J lost 4, with 13 bases in between. This CDR3 region has 16 residues. The germline CDR1 and CDR2 sequences are SGHDN and FVKESK. The CDR3 reads CASSQVPGLITGELFF. The CDR3 nucleotides read TGTGCCAGCAGCCAAGTTCCTGGACTCATCACCGGGGAGCTGTTTTTT.

The chain combines TRBV6-6 with TRBJ2-7; unclear D gene. Trimming cost V 2 bases and J 7 bases, with 0 bases left between them. This CDR3 spans 9 amino acids. In germline, CDR1 is MNHNY, CDR2 SVGAGI (reference sequence). The CDR3 nucleotides read TGTGCCAGCAGTTACGAGCAGTACTTC. This encodes CASSYEQYF.

V gene TRBV5-4 combines with J gene TRBJ2-1; 10 positions agree with TRBD2. This CDR3 is 15 amino acids long. Germline V gives CDR1 SGHNT, CDR2 YYREEE (reference sequence). After removal of 1 base from V and 5 bases from J, the junction contained 3 bases not matched to a gene. The CDR3 nucleotides read TGTGCCAGCAGCTTGAGGACTAGCGGTGACAATGAGCAGTTCTTC. As protein: CASSLRTSGDNEQFF.

This rearrangement joins TRBV7-6 to TRBJ2-2; 7 nucleotides match TRBD2. CDR1 is SGHVS, CDR2 FNYEAQ, per germline. The CDR3 has 15 amino acids. Trimming at V came to 3 bases and at J to 5 bases, leaving 6 bases not matched to a gene. Written as DNA, the CDR3 is TGTGCCAGCAGCTTTGCGGGAGTAGGGACCGGGGAGCTGTTTTTT. Amino acid sequence: CASSFAGVGTGELFF.